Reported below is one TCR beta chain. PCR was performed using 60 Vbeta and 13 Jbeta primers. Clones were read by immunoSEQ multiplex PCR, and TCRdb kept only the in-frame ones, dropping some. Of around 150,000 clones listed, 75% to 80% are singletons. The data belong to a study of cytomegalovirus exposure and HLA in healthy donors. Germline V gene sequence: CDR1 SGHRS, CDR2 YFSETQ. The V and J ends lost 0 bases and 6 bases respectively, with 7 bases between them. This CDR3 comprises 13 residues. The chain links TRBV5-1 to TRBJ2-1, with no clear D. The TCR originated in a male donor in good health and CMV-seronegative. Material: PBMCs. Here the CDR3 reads CASSLVSVNEQFF. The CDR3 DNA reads TGCGCCAGCAGCTTGGTTAGTGTCAATGAGCAGTTCTTC. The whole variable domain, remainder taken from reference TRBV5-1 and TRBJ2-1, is KAGVTQTPRYLIKTRGQQVTLSCSPISGHRSVSWYQQTPGQGLQFLFEYFSETQRNKGNFPGRFSGRQFSNSRSEMNVSTLELGDSALYLCASSLVSVNEQFFGPGTRLTVL.